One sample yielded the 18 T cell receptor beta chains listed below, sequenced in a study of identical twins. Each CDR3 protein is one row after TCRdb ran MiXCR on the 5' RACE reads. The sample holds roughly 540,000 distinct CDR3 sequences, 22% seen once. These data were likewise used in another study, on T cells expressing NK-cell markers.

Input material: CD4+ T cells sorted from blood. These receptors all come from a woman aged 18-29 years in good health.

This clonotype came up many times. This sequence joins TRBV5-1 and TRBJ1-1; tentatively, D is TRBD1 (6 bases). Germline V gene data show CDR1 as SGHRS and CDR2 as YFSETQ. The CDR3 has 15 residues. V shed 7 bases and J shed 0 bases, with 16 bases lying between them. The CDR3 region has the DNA TGCGCCAGCCGCCGGGGGCTGACCATGAACACTGAAGCTTTCTTT. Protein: CASRRGLTMNTEAFF.

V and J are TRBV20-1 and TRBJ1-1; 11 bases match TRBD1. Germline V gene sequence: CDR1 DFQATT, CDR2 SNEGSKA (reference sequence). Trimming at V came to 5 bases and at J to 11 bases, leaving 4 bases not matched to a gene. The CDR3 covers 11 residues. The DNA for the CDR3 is TGCAGTGCTTGGGACAGGGGGTCTGCTTTCTTT. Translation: CSAWDRGSAFF.

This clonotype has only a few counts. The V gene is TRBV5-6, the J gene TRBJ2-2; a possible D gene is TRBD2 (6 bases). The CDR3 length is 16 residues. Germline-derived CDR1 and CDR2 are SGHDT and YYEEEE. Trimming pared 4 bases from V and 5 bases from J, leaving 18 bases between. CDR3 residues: CASSLEMEGWTGELFF. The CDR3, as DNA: TGTGCCAGCAGCCTCGAAATGGAGGGGTGGACCGGGGAGCTGTTTTTT. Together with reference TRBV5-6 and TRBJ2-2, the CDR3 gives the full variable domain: DAGVTQSPTHLIKTRGQQVTLRCSPKSGHDTVSWYQQALGQGPQFIFQYYEEEERQRGNFPDRFSGHQFPNYSSELNVNALLLGDSALYLCASSLEMEGWTGELFFGEGSRLTVL.

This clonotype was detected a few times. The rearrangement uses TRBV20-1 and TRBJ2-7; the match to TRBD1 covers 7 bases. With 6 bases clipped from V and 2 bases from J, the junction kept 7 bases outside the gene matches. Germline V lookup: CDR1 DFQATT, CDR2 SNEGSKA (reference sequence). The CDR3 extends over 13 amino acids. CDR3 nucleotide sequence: TGCAGTGCCCCCCCGACAGGGACCTACGAGCAGTACTTC. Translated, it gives CSAPPTGTYEQYF.

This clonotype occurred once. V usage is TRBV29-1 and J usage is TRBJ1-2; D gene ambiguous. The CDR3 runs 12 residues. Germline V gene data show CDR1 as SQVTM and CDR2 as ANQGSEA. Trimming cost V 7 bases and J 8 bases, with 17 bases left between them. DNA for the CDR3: TGCAGCGCACCAACAAACGCGGGGGGCTACACCTTC. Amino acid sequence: CSAPTNAGGYTF.

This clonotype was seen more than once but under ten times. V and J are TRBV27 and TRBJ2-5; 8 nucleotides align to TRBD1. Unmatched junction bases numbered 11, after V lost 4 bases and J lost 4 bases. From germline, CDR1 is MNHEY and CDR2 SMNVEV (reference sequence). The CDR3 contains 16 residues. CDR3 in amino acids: CASSSRAGQGRETQYF. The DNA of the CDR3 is TGTGCCAGCAGTTCCCGGGCAGGACAGGGTAGAGAGACCCAGTACTTC.

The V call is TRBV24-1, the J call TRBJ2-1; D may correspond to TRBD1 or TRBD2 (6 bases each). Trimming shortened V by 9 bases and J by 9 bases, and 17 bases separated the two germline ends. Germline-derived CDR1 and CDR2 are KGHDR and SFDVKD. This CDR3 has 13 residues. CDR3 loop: CATAALGGLEQFF. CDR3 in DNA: TGTGCCACCGCAGCCCTGGGGGGCCTTGAGCAGTTCTTC.

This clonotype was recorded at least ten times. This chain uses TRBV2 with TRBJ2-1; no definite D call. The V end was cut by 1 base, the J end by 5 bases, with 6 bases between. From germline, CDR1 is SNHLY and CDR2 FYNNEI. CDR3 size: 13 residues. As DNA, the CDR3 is TGTGCCAGCAGTGAAGGAAGTGACAATGAGCAGTTCTTC. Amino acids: CASSEGSDNEQFF.

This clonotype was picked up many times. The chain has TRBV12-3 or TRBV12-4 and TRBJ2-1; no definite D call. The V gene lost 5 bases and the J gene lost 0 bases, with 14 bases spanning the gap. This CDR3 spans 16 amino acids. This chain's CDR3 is CASSRQTGSSYNEQFF. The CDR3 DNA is TGTGCCAGCAGTCGCCAGACTGGCAGCTCCTACAATGAGCAGTTCTTC.

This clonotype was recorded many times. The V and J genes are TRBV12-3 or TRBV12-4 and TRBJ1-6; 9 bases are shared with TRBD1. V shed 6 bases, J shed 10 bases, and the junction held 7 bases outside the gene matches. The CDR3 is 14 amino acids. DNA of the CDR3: TGTGCCAGCAGGACCGGGACAGGGCGCTCACCCCTCCACTTT. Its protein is CASRTGTGRSPLHF.

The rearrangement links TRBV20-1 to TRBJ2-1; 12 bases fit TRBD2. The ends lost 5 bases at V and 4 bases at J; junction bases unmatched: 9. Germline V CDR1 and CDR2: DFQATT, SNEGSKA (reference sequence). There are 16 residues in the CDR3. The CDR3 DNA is TGCAGTGCTGTCCGGACTAGCGGGACGCAATACAATGAGCAGTTCTTC. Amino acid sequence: CSAVRTSGTQYNEQFF.

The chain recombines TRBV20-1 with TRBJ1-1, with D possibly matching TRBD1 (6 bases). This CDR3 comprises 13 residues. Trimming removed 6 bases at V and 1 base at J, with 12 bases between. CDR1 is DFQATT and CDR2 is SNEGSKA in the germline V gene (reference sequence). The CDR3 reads CSAQRGGNTEAFF. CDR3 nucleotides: TGCAGTGCGCAGAGGGGGGGGAACACTGAAGCTTTCTTT.

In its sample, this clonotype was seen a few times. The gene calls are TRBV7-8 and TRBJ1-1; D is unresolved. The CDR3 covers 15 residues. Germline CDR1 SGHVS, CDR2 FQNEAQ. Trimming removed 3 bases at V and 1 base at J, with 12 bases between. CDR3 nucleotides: TGTGCCAGCAGCTTGACTACAGTGAAGAACACTGAAGCTTTCTTT. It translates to CASSLTTVKNTEAFF.

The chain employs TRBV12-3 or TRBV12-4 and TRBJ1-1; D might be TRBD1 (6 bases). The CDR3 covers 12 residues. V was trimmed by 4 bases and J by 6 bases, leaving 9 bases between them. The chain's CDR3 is CASSYREPEAFF. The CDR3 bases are TGTGCCAGCAGTTACAGGGAACCTGAAGCTTTCTTT.

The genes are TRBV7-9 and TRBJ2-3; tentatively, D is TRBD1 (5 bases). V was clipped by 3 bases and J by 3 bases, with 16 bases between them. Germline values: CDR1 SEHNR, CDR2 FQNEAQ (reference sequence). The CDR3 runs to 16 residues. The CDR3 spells CASSFRRQGLTDTQYF. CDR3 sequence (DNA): TGTGCCAGCAGCTTCCGTCGGCAGGGCTTAACAGATACGCAGTATTTT. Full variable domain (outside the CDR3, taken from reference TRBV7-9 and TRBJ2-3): DTGVSQNPRHKITKRGQNVTFRCDPISEHNRLYWYRQTLGQGPEFLTYFQNEAQLEKSRLLSDRFSAERPKGSFSTLEIQRTEQGDSAMYLCASSFRRQGLTDTQYFGPGTRLTVL.

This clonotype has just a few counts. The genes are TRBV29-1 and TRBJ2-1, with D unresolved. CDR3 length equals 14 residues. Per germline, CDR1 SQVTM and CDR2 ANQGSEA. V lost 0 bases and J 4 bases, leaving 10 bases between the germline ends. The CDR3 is CSVEDLGLYNEQFF. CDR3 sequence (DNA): TGCAGCGTTGAAGATCTCGGCCTTTACAATGAGCAGTTCTTC.

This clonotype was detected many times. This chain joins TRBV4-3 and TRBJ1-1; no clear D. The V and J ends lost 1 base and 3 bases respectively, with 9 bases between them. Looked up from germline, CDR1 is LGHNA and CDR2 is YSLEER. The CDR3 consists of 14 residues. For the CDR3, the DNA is TGCGCCAGCAGCCAAGCTCCGGGTTACACTGAAGCTTTCTTT. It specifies CASSQAPGYTEAFF.

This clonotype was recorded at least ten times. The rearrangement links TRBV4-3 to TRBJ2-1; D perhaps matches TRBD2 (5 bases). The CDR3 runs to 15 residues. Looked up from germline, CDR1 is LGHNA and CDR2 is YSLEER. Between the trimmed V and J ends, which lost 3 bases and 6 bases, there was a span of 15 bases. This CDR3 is CASSQVLGWGNEQFF. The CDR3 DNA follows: TGCGCCAGCAGCCAGGTACTAGGGTGGGGCAATGAGCAGTTCTTC.